The rows below give T cell receptor beta chains drawn from one sample of a study of blood T cell repertoires in COVID-19. Clones were read by immunoSEQ multiplex PCR, and TCRdb kept only the in-frame ones, dropping some. The sample shows approximately 200,000 clones, roughly 87% of them seen only once. Sample: PBMCs or T cells enriched from blood (not recorded which). These receptors all stem from a woman in her twenties or thirties who had recovered from COVID-19. Each CDR3 is given with its conserved first and last residue. D genes are given only for firm matches. Not all rows give a size; the values are once, few, many and, for expanded clones, a class.

d_call,j_call,v_call,clone_size,cdr3_aa,cdr3_nt
-,TRBJ1-6,TRBV15,-,CATSRVREGGRSPLHF,TGTGCCACCAGCAGAGTTCGTGAGGGCGGACGATCACCCCTCCACTTT
-,TRBJ2-2,TRBV6-6,once,CASSYSTSPGELFF,TGTGCCAGCAGTTACTCGACAAGCCCGGGGGAGCTGTTTTTT
TRBD2,TRBJ2-7,TRBV27,-,CASSAGLAGAYEQYF,TGTGCCAGCAGTGCCGGACTAGCGGGGGCGTACGAGCAGTACTTC
-,TRBJ2-3,TRBV6-6,few,CASSYGGNAQYF,TGTGCCAGCAGTTACGGGGGGAATGCGCAGTATTTT
-,TRBJ1-5,TRBV24-1,-,CATSDRVRNQPQHF,TGTGCCACCAGTGACAGGGTTCGTAATCAGCCCCAGCATTTT
TRBD1,TRBJ1-1,TRBV18,-,CASSPPSRGDTEAFF,TGTGCCAGCTCACCACCGTCCAGGGGGGACACTGAAGCTTTCTTT
TRBD2,TRBJ2-7,TRBV7-2,-,CASSLGRGDSYEQYF,TGTGCCAGCAGCTTAGGGCGGGGGGACTCCTACGAGCAGTACTTC
-,TRBJ1-3,TRBV30,-,CAGRRETPGNTIYF,TGTGCCGGCCGCCGGGAAACTCCCGGAAACACCATATATTTT
TRBD2,TRBJ2-7,TRBV7-2,few,CASSLASGTLGEQYF,TGTGCCAGCAGCTTAGCTAGCGGGACTCTTGGAGAGCAGTACTTC
TRBD2,TRBJ2-3,TRBV4-3,-,CASSPTPRTSGSTDTQYF,TGCGCCAGCAGCCCAACCCCCCGGACTAGCGGGAGCACAGATACGCAGTATTTT
-,TRBJ1-1,TRBV30,-,CAWSGDTDRMNTEAFF,TGTGCCTGGAGTGGGGACACTGACCGAATGAACACTGAAGCTTTCTTT
-,TRBJ2-1,TRBV7-3,-,CASSLGPSNEQFF,TGTGCCAGCAGCTTAGGGCCATCCAATGAGCAGTTCTTC
-,TRBJ1-5,TRBV4-2,-,CASSQDGVTGSGNQPQHF,TGTGCCAGCAGCCAAGATGGAGTTACAGGGTCGGGCAATCAGCCCCAGCATTTT
-,TRBJ2-6,TRBV19,-,CASSMDSSGANVLTF,TGTGCCAGTAGTATGGACTCCTCTGGGGCCAACGTCCTGACTTTC
-,TRBJ1-3,TRBV30,few,CAWSPRQITGNTIYF,TGTGCCTGGAGTCCCCGACAGATAACTGGAAACACCATATATTTT
TRBD1,TRBJ1-2,TRBV7-2,-,CASSLARGQGYTF,TGTGCCAGCAGCTTAGCCAGGGGGCAAGGCTACACCTTC
TRBD1,TRBJ1-1,TRBV6-5,-,CASKNTGADTEAFF,TGTGCCAGCAAAAATACAGGGGCCGACACTGAAGCTTTCTTT
-,TRBJ2-5,TRBV9,-,CASSVGGRETQYF,TGTGCCAGCAGCGTAGGCGGTAGGGAGACCCAGTACTTC
TRBD1,TRBJ1-5,TRBV6-1,once,CASSELGTGDQPQHF,TGTGCCAGCAGTGAACTAGGGACAGGGGATCAGCCCCAGCATTTT
-,TRBJ1-6,TRBV7-6,-,CASSPDGPYNSPLHF,TGTGCCAGCAGCCCCGATGGGCCTTATAATTCACCCCTCCACTTT
-,TRBJ1-1,TRBV5-8,-,CASSLEKWVYGGGEAFF,TGTGCCAGCAGCTTGGAAAAATGGGTGTATGGAGGCGGTGAAGCTTTCTTT
-,TRBJ1-1,TRBV6-5,-,CASSYSRRGEAFF,TGTGCCAGCAGTTACTCGAGGAGGGGTGAAGCTTTCTTT